This T cell receptor beta chain was retrieved from a study of blood T cell repertoires in COVID-19. CDR1 LGHNA and CDR2 YNFKEQ come from the germline V gene. Trimming pared 2 bases from V and 3 bases from J, leaving 14 bases between. This CDR3 contains 15 residues. Here immunoSEQ multiplex PCR was the method, and the copy in TCRdb shows in-frame clones only, minus some. Seen here are about 170,000 clones, roughly 86% observed once, and the top ten hold roughly 2.7%. The clonotype comes from a woman of 80 years or more with COVID-19, enrolled during active disease. The sequenced sample was peripheral blood. The genes are TRBV4-2 and TRBJ2-7; weak D call: TRBD1 (6 bases). CDR3 DNA sequence: TGTGCCAGCAGCCAACCACAGGGCGGTTACTACGAGCAGTACTTC. Translating it yields CASSQPQGGYYEQYF.